One sample yielded the 6 T cell receptor beta chains listed below, sequenced in a study of OX40 agonist ivuxolimab in advanced cancers. Here immunoSEQ multiplex PCR was the method, and the copy in TCRdb shows in-frame clones only, minus some. The table records approximately 70,000 clones, 85% to 95% of them present only once. Source: CD4+ or CD8+ T cells sorted from blood, taken in a trial of the OX40 agonist ivuxolimab. These receptors were obtained from an adult with an advanced solid tumor such as melanoma, head and neck, liver or kidney cancer.

This chain uses TRBV15 with TRBJ1-2; no firm D call. Looked up from germline, CDR1 is LNHNV and CDR2 is YYDKDF (reference sequence). V lost 8 bases and J 4 bases, leaving 14 bases between the germline ends. The CDR3 sequence is 13 residues long. CDR3 DNA sequence: TGTGCCACCGCTGGGGAGAGAGGCTATGGCTACACCTTC. Protein product: CATAGERGYGYTF.

The rearrangement links TRBV11-1 to TRBJ2-2; TRBD2 matches at 9 bases. This CDR3 comprises 15 residues. Unmatched junction bases numbered 3, after V lost 2 bases and J lost 5 bases. Germline V lookup: CDR1 SGHAT, CDR2 FQDESV (reference sequence). The CDR3 loop is CASSLPAGGTGELFF. The CDR3 region has the DNA TGTGCCAGCAGCTTACCAGCGGGGGGAACCGGGGAGCTGTTTTTT.

The chain is built from TRBV9 and TRBJ2-7; 8 bases line up with TRBD2. Germline CDR1 is SGDLS and CDR2 is YYNGEE. The CDR3 is 16 amino acids. J gave up 0 bases and V 4 bases, and 9 bases lay outside the gene matches. In DNA form, the CDR3 reads TGTGCCAGCAGCTCCCGGAGCGGGGGCCTCTCCTACGAGCAGTACTTC. Its protein product is CASSSRSGGLSYEQYF. The whole variable domain, filled in from reference TRBV9 and TRBJ2-7, reads DSGVTQTPKHLITATGQRVTLRCSPRSGDLSVYWYQQSLDQGLQFLIQYYNGEERAKGNILERFSAQQFPDLHSELNLSSLELGDSALYFCASSSRSGGLSYEQYFGPGTRLTVT.

This rearrangement joins TRBV2 to TRBJ2-7; D remains unclear. V was pared by 9 bases and J by 0 bases, with 15 bases between. The CDR3 runs 14 residues. Germline loops: CDR1 SNHLY, CDR2 FYNNEI. The CDR3 loop reads CASTQSYSSYEQYF. The CDR3 bases are TGTGCCAGTACTCAATCCTACAGCTCCTACGAGCAGTACTTC.

V and J are TRBV28 and TRBJ1-2, with D possibly TRBD1 on 6 matching bases. CDR1 MDHEN and CDR2 SYDVKM come from the germline V gene. The V end lost 7 bases, the J end lost 4 bases, and 16 bases lay between the germline ends. The CDR3 is 14 residues long. The CDR3 DNA is TGTGCCAGCAACTTAGAGGGGACAAGCTATGGCTACACCTTC. This codes for CASNLEGTSYGYTF.

This chain connects TRBV27 to TRBJ1-1, with D perhaps matching TRBD1 (5 bases). Germline loops: CDR1 MNHEY, CDR2 SMNVEV (reference sequence). Trimming left V 5 bases short and J 6 bases short, with 16 bases between. The CDR3 is 14 amino acids. The CDR3 region is CASSLGSGGAEAFF. CDR3 nucleotide sequence: TGTGCCAGCAGTCTCGGGAGCGGAGGGGCTGAAGCTTTCTTT.